The next 24 T cell receptor beta chains were all read from a single sample in a study of immune cell composition in non-small cell lung cancer. Clones were read by immunoSEQ multiplex PCR, and TCRdb kept only the in-frame ones, dropping some. This sample yields around 10,000 clones, of which roughly 60% are seen a single time; 18% belongs to the top ten. The material sequenced was lung tumor tissue. All receptors come from a human donor with non-small cell lung cancer.

The CDR3 region is CASQSLSNTEAFF. The CDR3 region has the DNA TGTGCCAGCCAAAGTTTGAGCAACACTGAAGCTTTCTTT. V usage is TRBV5-4 and J usage is TRBJ1-1; no definite D call. CDR1 and CDR2 from the germline V gene are SGHNT and YYREEE (reference sequence). The CDR3 is 13 amino acids. Deletions cut 7 bases from V and 2 bases from J, with 12 bases between.

CDR3 nucleotide sequence: TGTGCCAGCAGCCAACTGACTCGCACAGATACGCAGTATTTT. Its translation is CASSQLTRTDTQYF. The V gene is TRBV14, the J gene TRBJ2-3; no firm D call. Germline V gives CDR1 SGHDN, CDR2 FVKESK. The CDR3 loop spans 14 amino acids. Trimming left V 2 bases short and J 1 base short, with 7 bases between.

The V and J genes are TRBV27 and TRBJ2-7; a weak D match, TRBD1 (5 bases). This CDR3 is built from 12 residues. Germline V gene lookup returns CDR1 MNHEY and CDR2 SMNVEV (reference sequence). Trimming shortened V by 5 bases and J by 5 bases, and 10 bases separated the two germline ends. The CDR3 DNA reads TGTGCCAGCAGTGACAGCAGACACGAGCAGTACTTC. Translated, it gives CASSDSRHEQYF.

This clone was counted only a few times. V usage is TRBV28 and J usage is TRBJ2-3; 9 bases match TRBD2. Germline V gene sequence: CDR1 MDHEN, CDR2 SYDVKM. V shed 6 bases and J 1 base; nucleotides not matched to a gene: 2. The CDR3 totals 14 residues. CDR3 loop: CASSRTSGTDTQYF. DNA for the CDR3: TGTGCCAGCAGCCGGACTAGCGGCACAGATACGCAGTATTTT.

The chain has TRBV7-6 and TRBJ1-1; the D is unclear. This CDR3 is 14 amino acids long. Germline V lookup: CDR1 SGHVS, CDR2 FNYEAQ. The V gene lost 4 bases and the J gene lost 0 bases, with 9 bases spanning the gap. For the CDR3, the DNA is TGTGCCAGCAGCTCAGGCGATATGAACACTGAAGCTTTCTTT. Protein: CASSSGDMNTEAFF.

This chain uses TRBV7-8 with TRBJ1-1; maybe TRBD1 (5 bases). Germline CDR1 and CDR2: SGHVS and FQNEAQ. V was clipped by 3 bases and J by 1 base, with 12 bases between them. CDR3 length equals 15 residues. CDR3 bases: TGTGCCAGCAGCTTCTCAAGCCAGGGGAACACTGAAGCTTTCTTT. Amino acid sequence: CASSFSSQGNTEAFF.

The CDR3 bases are TGCGCCAGCAGCCAAGGTTCGGAATGGAGTGAGCAGTTCTTC. Translating gives CASSQGSEWSEQFF. This sequence joins TRBV4-3 and TRBJ2-1; no reliable D call. V dropped 1 base and J dropped 9 bases, with 13 bases sitting between them. Germline V lookup: CDR1 LGHNA, CDR2 YSLEER. This CDR3 is built from 14 residues.

The chain joins TRBV7-8 to TRBJ2-3; TRBD2 aligns across 12 bases. J was trimmed by 2 bases and V by 6 bases; bases with no gene match: 9. Germline V gene data show CDR1 as SGHVS and CDR2 as FQNEAQ. This CDR3 comprises 17 residues. The CDR3 DNA reads as TGTGCCAGCAGTTCCAGACTAGCGGGAGATCCCACAGATACGCAGTATTTT. This translates into CASSSRLAGDPTDTQYF.

The chain combines TRBV27 with TRBJ2-2; 9 bases line up with TRBD1. The V segment lost 5 bases and the J segment 9 bases; nucleotides outside the gene matches: 13. The V gene's germline CDR1 is MNHEY and CDR2 SMNVEV (reference sequence). This CDR3 spans 16 amino acids. The CDR3 bases are TGTGCCAGCAGTCTACTATTTCCGGGACAGGGTTGGGAGCTGTTTTTT. It encodes CASSLLFPGQGWELFF.

The chain joins TRBV27 to TRBJ2-1; 7 bases line up with TRBD2. V was clipped by 2 bases and J by 2 bases; unmatched bases: 0. The germline gives CDR1 MNHEY, CDR2 SMNVEV (reference sequence). The CDR3 runs 14 residues. DNA for the CDR3: TGTGCCAGCAGTTTAGGGGGGGCCTACAATGAGCAGTTCTTC. This gives the protein CASSLGGAYNEQFF.

The rearrangement links TRBV5-1 to TRBJ2-2; 8 bases are shared with TRBD2. This CDR3 is built from 15 residues. The V gene's germline CDR1 is SGHRS and CDR2 YFSETQ. Losses at the gene ends were 3 bases for V and 4 bases for J; bases not matched to a gene: 5. This CDR3 reads CASSSGLAGTGELFF. CDR3 bases: TGCGCCAGCAGCTCCGGACTAGCAGGCACCGGGGAGCTGTTTTTT.

The chain employs TRBV4-3 and TRBJ1-2; possibly TRBD1 for D (6 bases). Germline CDR1 reads LGHNA; CDR2 reads YSLEER. Trimming shortened V by 4 bases and J by 4 bases, and 19 bases separated the two germline ends. This CDR3 spans 16 amino acids. The CDR3 sequence is CASSPSDRWISYGYTF. CDR3 coding DNA: TGCGCCAGCAGCCCTTCTGACAGGTGGATTAGCTATGGCTACACCTTC.

The V gene is TRBV7-2, the J gene TRBJ2-1, with 11 bases aligning to TRBD2. Germline CDR1 SGHTA, CDR2 FQGNSA. V lost 6 bases, J lost 4 bases, and 11 bases stayed unmatched. The length of the CDR3 is 17 residues. CDR3 loop: CASRTSGDQYRYNEQFF. The CDR3 DNA reads TGTGCCAGCAGGACTAGCGGGGACCAATACCGTTACAATGAGCAGTTCTTC.

V is TRBV7-4 and J is TRBJ1-4; D may be TRBD1 (5 bases). The CDR3 covers 15 residues. CDR1 and CDR2 from the germline V gene are SGHVT and SQSDAQ. V lost 5 bases and J lost 0, with 10 bases in between. The DNA for the CDR3 is TGTGCCAGCAGCCGTCGACAGCCAACTAATGAAAAACTGTTTTTT. Amino acid sequence: CASSRRQPTNEKLFF.

This clone was observed a handful of times. This chain links TRBV5-1 with TRBJ1-1, with 8 bases fitting TRBD1. CDR1 is SGHRS and CDR2 is YFSETQ in the germline V gene. The CDR3 totals 15 residues. Losses at the gene ends were 4 bases for V and 11 bases for J; bases not matched to a gene: 16. DNA for the CDR3: TGCGCCAGCAGCCCCAGCTCCGGGACAGGTTACCAGGCTTTCTTT. This sequence encodes CASSPSSGTGYQAFF.

On this clone itself: The same CDR3 is also encoded by other DNA sequences in this sample. The CDR3 here is CASSIAGSSYNEQFF. The CDR3 bases are TGTGCCAGTAGTATTGCGGGGAGCTCCTACAATGAGCAGTTCTTC. The chain employs TRBV19 and TRBJ2-1, with a possible D match to TRBD2 (6 bases). CDR1 LNHDA and CDR2 SQIVND come from the germline V gene (reference sequence). The CDR3 sequence is 15 residues long. With 3 bases removed from V and 0 bases from J, the gap between germline ends came to 9 bases. The full variable domain, with the rest looked up from reference TRBV19 and TRBJ2-1, is DGGITQSPKYLFRKEGQNVTLSCEQNLNHDAMYWYRQDPGQGLRLIYYSQIVNDFQKGDIAEGYSVSREKKESFPLTVTSAQKNPTAFYLCASSIAGSSYNEQFFGPGTRLTVL.

The chain uses TRBV5-8 and TRBJ2-1, with 10 bases matching TRBD2. The CDR3 totals 18 residues. In germline, CDR1 is SGHTS, CDR2 YDEGEE. J was trimmed by 5 bases and V by 10 bases; bases with no gene match: 21. The CDR3 loop is CAGALRVWASGGDNEQFF. Written as DNA, the CDR3 is TGTGCCGGGGCCCTGCGGGTATGGGCTAGCGGGGGAGACAATGAGCAGTTCTTC.

This sequence joins TRBV19 and TRBJ2-3; TRBD1 agrees at 9 bases. V shed 4 bases and J 3 bases; nucleotides not matched to a gene: 8. The CDR3 extends over 16 amino acids. Germline loops: CDR1 LNHDA, CDR2 SQIVND (reference sequence). CDR3 nucleotides: TGTGCCAGTAGTACGTTACCCGGGACAGGGACAGATACGCAGTATTTT. It translates to CASSTLPGTGTDTQYF.

The V gene is TRBV28, the J gene TRBJ1-4, with D unclear. The CDR3 spans 12 residues. Germline CDR1 MDHEN, CDR2 SYDVKM. V shed 3 bases and J shed 5 bases, with 4 bases lying between them. The CDR3 sequence is CASSLRNEKLFF. The CDR3 DNA sequence: TGTGCCAGCAGTTTGCGAAATGAAAAACTGTTTTTT.

The V gene is TRBV5-6, the J gene TRBJ1-1; D may be TRBD1 (5 bases). Trimming left V 6 bases short and J 2 bases short, with 17 bases between. The CDR3 runs 15 residues. Germline CDR1 and CDR2: SGHDT and YYEEEE. CDR3 loop: CASNHRRAHNTEAFF. CDR3 in DNA: TGTGCCAGCAACCACAGGAGAGCCCATAACACTGAAGCTTTCTTT.

This clone was seen a few times. The chain recombines TRBV5-4 with TRBJ2-3; D may be TRBD2 (6 bases). Per germline, CDR1 SGHNT and CDR2 YYREEE (reference sequence). V lost 0 bases, J lost 8 bases, and 13 bases lay in between. The CDR3 has 14 residues. The CDR3 DNA reads as TGTGCCAGCAGCTTGGACGTGGGAGCGGGTACGCAGTATTTT. This encodes CASSLDVGAGTQYF.

V and J are TRBV4-3 and TRBJ2-3; D is possibly TRBD1 (6 bases). Trimming removed 1 base at V and 3 bases at J, with 11 bases between. CDR1 LGHNA and CDR2 YSLEER come from the germline V gene. The CDR3 extends over 15 amino acids. CDR3 sequence: CASSQGGGPTDTQYF. CDR3 in DNA: TGCGCCAGCAGCCAAGGTGGGGGCCCGACAGATACGCAGTATTTT.

This clone was seen a single time. This rearrangement joins TRBV2 to TRBJ2-1; a possible D gene is TRBD2 (5 bases). The germline gives CDR1 SNHLY, CDR2 FYNNEI. The CDR3 totals 13 residues. Trimming left V 6 bases short and J 3 bases short, with 9 bases between. CDR3 sequence reads: CASREGVYNEQFF. Here the CDR3 DNA reads TGTGCCAGCAGAGAGGGAGTCTACAATGAGCAGTTCTTC.

This rearrangement joins TRBV2 to TRBJ2-7; 13 bases are a match to TRBD2. Germline CDR1 and CDR2: SNHLY and FYNNEI. The CDR3 extends over 16 amino acids. Trimming removed 4 bases from V and 2 bases from J; junction bases left unmatched: 5. The CDR3 protein is CASSGEGLAGPYEQYF. For the CDR3, the DNA is TGTGCCAGCAGTGGGGAGGGACTAGCGGGACCCTACGAGCAGTACTTC.